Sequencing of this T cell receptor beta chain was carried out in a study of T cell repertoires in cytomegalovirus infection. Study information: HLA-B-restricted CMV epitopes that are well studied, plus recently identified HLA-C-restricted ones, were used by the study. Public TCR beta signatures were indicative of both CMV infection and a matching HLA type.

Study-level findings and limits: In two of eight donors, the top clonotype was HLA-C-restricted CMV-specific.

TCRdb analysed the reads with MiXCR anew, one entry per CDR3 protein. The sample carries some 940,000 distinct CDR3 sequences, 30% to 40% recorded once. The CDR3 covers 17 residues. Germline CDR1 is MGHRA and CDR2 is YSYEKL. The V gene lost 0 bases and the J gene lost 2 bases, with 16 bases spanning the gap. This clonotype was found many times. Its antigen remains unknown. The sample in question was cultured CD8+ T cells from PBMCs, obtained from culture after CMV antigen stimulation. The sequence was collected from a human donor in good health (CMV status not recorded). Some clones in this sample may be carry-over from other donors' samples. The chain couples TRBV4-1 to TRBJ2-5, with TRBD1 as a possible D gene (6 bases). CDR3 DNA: TGCGCCAGCAGCCAAGAGGCACCGGGACACCTACAAGAGACCCAGTACTTC. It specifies CASSQEAPGHLQETQYF.